One T cell receptor (beta chain) is described in this entry. RNA in its total form was extracted from whole blood, and T cells were not sorted. Each sample had eight separate cDNA synthesis reactions. TCRdb reanalyzed the 5' RACE reads and collapses them to one entry per CDR3 protein, without DNA. The sample includes 330,000 or so distinct CDR3 sequences. This record belongs to a study of monozygotic twins with inflammatory bowel disease. The length of the CDR3 is 14 residues. The specimen was blood. The source is a human donor with ulcerative colitis or Crohn's disease, or a healthy co-twin of an affected twin (not recorded which). The V call is TRBV12-3 or TRBV12-4, the J call TRBJ2-1; TCRdb's D call of TRBD2 is untestable without DNA. The CDR3 sequence: CASSRGGSSNEQFF.